The 25 T cell receptor beta chains listed next were all sequenced from one sample in a study of cytomegalovirus exposure and HLA in healthy donors. Primers for the PCR totalled 60 Vbeta and 13 Jbeta. Repertoires were generated with immunoSEQ multiplex PCR, while TCRdb's copy carries only in-frame clones and drops some. Of 95,000 to 150,000 clones listed, 77% were seen once; the top ten hold around 3.5%. The material sequenced was PBMCs. These receptors came from a human donor in good health.

V gene TRBV7-6 combines with J gene TRBJ2-7; 8 bases fit TRBD1. Germline V gene lookup returns CDR1 SGHVS and CDR2 FNYEAQ. The CDR3 length is 14 residues. Losses at the gene ends were 5 bases for V and 4 bases for J; bases not matched to a gene: 7. The CDR3 is CASSHTGGSYEQYF. CDR3 DNA: TGTGCCAGCAGCCACACAGGGGGGAGTTACGAGCAGTACTTC. Together with reference TRBV7-6 and TRBJ2-7, the CDR3 gives the full variable domain: GAGVSQSPRYKVTKRGQDVALRCDPISGHVSLYWYRQALGQGPEFLTYFNYEAQQDKSGLPNDRFSAERPEGSISTLTIQRTEQRDSAMYRCASSHTGGSYEQYFGPGTRLTVT.

The genes are TRBV4-1 and TRBJ2-2; no clear D gene. CDR3 length: 14 residues. Germline CDR1 is MGHRA and CDR2 is YSYEKL. The germline V and J ends were trimmed by 4 bases and 0 bases, with 6 bases remaining between them. The CDR3 region is CASSRTPNTGELFF. In nucleotides, the CDR3 is TGCGCCAGCAGCCGAACACCGAACACCGGGGAGCTGTTTTTT.

The chain carries TRBV6-5 and TRBJ1-3; no clear D. This CDR3 is built from 14 residues. Per the germline V gene, CDR1 is MNHEY and CDR2 is SVGAGI. The germline V and J ends were trimmed by 6 bases and 0 bases, with 9 bases remaining between them. The CDR3 DNA reads TGTGCCAGCAGACCGCGGGGCTCTGGAAACACCATATATTTT. Translating it yields CASRPRGSGNTIYF.

This clone is classed as medium-sized. The chain combines TRBV6-6 with TRBJ1-2; D is unclear. Germline CDR1 and CDR2: MNHNY and SVGAGI (reference sequence). This CDR3 is built from 15 residues. V lost 2 bases, J lost 4 bases, and 14 bases lay in between. The CDR3 here is CASSYEGGSLYGYTF. The CDR3, as DNA: TGTGCCAGCAGTTACGAGGGTGGCAGCCTCTATGGCTACACCTTC.

The chain couples TRBV29-1 to TRBJ1-3; D ambiguous. Germline values: CDR1 SQVTM, CDR2 ANQGSEA. The ends were cut back, 4 bases at V and 2 bases at J, with 12 bases in the middle. The CDR3 runs to 14 residues. DNA of the CDR3: TGCAGCGTTGCATCAGGCGCTGCTGGAAACACCATATATTTT. Translation: CSVASGAAGNTIYF.

In DNA, the CDR3 is TGTGCCAGCTCACCAGGGTCCAGCGGTTCCTACGAGCAGTACTTC. This codes for CASSPGSSGSYEQYF. V usage is TRBV18 and J usage is TRBJ2-7, with D perhaps matching TRBD2 (5 bases). V shed 2 bases and J shed 1 base, with 12 bases lying between them. Per the germline V gene, CDR1 is KGHSH and CDR2 is LQKENI. This CDR3 comprises 15 residues.

The chain links TRBV7-3 to TRBJ2-1, with no clear D. The CDR3 extends over 15 amino acids. V lost 1 base to trimming and J lost 5 bases, with 12 bases between them. Per germline, CDR1 SGHTA and CDR2 FQGTGA. CDR3 amino acids: CASSLNPAANNEQFF. CDR3 DNA sequence: TGTGCCAGCAGCTTAAACCCCGCGGCCAACAATGAGCAGTTCTTC.

The V call is TRBV28, the J call TRBJ2-7; D is possibly TRBD1 (6 bases). V shed 3 bases and J shed 11 bases, with 23 bases lying between them. Germline assignment: CDR1 MDHEN and CDR2 SYDVKM. CDR3 length: 15 amino acids. Here the CDR3 reads CASSLRGTSLRTEYF. CDR3 DNA sequence: TGTGCCAGCAGTTTGAGGGGGACCTCGCTACGAACGGAGTACTTC.

This clone appeared a few times. The chain is built from TRBV6-1 and TRBJ1-3; D might be TRBD1 (6 bases). Germline-derived CDR1 and CDR2 are MNHNS and SASEGT. This CDR3 spans 13 amino acids. The V end lost 9 bases, the J end lost 0 bases, and 9 bases lay between the germline ends. Here the CDR3 reads CARTQGSGNTIYF. The DNA for the CDR3 is TGTGCCAGGACACAGGGCTCTGGAAACACCATATATTTT.

This chain uses TRBV28 with TRBJ2-7; 7 bases align to TRBD1. J lost 2 bases, V lost 4 bases, and 14 bases had no gene match. The CDR3 consists of 17 residues. Looked up from germline, CDR1 is MDHEN and CDR2 is SYDVKM. The CDR3 sequence: CASSYNRRQGRAYEQYF. The CDR3 DNA reads TGTGCCAGCAGTTACAACCGCCGACAGGGTAGGGCCTACGAGCAGTACTTC. Looking up the rest from reference TRBV28 and TRBJ2-7 gives the full variable domain: DVKVTQSSRYLVKRTGEKVFLECVQDMDHENMFWYRQDPGLGLRLIYFSYDVKMKEKGDIPEGYSVSREKKERFSLILESASTNQTSMYLCASSYNRRQGRAYEQYFGPGTRLTVT.

The chain uses TRBV15 and TRBJ2-3, with TRBD2 identical over 9 bases. Germline V gene sequence: CDR1 LNHNV, CDR2 YYDKDF (reference sequence). This CDR3 contains 16 residues. V was pared by 0 bases and J by 3 bases, with 4 bases of the junction left unmatched. This CDR3 is CATSRDISGSTDTQYF. The CDR3 bases are TGTGCCACCAGCAGAGACATTAGCGGGAGTACAGATACGCAGTATTTT.

The chain joins TRBV5-4 to TRBJ1-2, with D possibly TRBD1 on 5 matching bases. The ends were cut back, 5 bases at V and 10 bases at J, with 18 bases in the middle. Germline V CDR1 and CDR2: SGHNT, YYREEE (reference sequence). The CDR3 has 13 amino acids. This CDR3 is CASSSGRDVAYTF. As DNA, the CDR3 is TGTGCCAGCAGTAGTGGCAGGGATGTGGCCTACACCTTC. The whole variable domain, filled in from reference TRBV5-4 and TRBJ1-2, reads ETGVTQSPTHLIKTRGQQVTLRCSSQSGHNTVSWYQQALGQGPQFIFQYYREEENGRGNFPPRFSGLQFPNYSSELNVNALELDDSALYLCASSSGRDVAYTFGSGTRLTVV.

The chain combines TRBV2 with TRBJ1-1; 7 positions agree with TRBD1. Germline CDR1 and CDR2: SNHLY and FYNNEI. After removal of 4 bases from V and 4 bases from J, the junction contained 12 bases not matched to a gene. The CDR3 is 16 amino acids. For the CDR3, the DNA is TGTGCCAGCAGTGCTGTAGGGGGCACAGCGGCCACTGAAGCTTTCTTT. It specifies CASSAVGGTAATEAFF.

The chain combines TRBV27 with TRBJ1-2; 10 bases line up with TRBD1. The CDR3 totals 14 residues. Germline values: CDR1 MNHEY, CDR2 SMNVEV (reference sequence). After removal of 2 bases from V and 7 bases from J, the junction contained 4 bases not matched to a gene. CDR3 loop: CASSLRDRGGGYTF. The CDR3 DNA follows: TGTGCCAGCAGTTTACGGGACAGGGGAGGTGGCTACACCTTC.

This clone showed up just once. The rearrangement uses TRBV27 and TRBJ2-7; D uncertain. This CDR3 is 14 amino acids long. V lost 3 bases and J lost 0, with 9 bases in between. Germline V gene lookup returns CDR1 MNHEY and CDR2 SMNVEV (reference sequence). For the CDR3, the DNA is TGTGCCAGCAGTTTGTCGCGGCGCTCCTACGAGCAGTACTTC. Translation gives CASSLSRRSYEQYF.

The gene calls are TRBV5-6 and TRBJ2-7; TRBD2 agrees at 12 bases. CDR3 length: 15 residues. Trimming removed 4 bases from V and 7 bases from J; junction bases left unmatched: 9. The germline CDR1 and CDR2 sequences are SGHDT and YYEEEE. CDR3 amino acids: CASSLRLAGVSEQYF. DNA for the CDR3: TGTGCCAGCAGCCTAAGACTAGCGGGAGTAAGTGAGCAGTACTTC.

The chain combines TRBV29-1 with TRBJ2-6, with 8 bases aligning to TRBD2. The J segment lost 1 base and the V segment lost 5 bases, leaving 4 bases of the junction unmatched. Germline assignment: CDR1 SQVTM and CDR2 ANQGSEA. This CDR3 is 15 amino acids long. This CDR3 is CSVSGSVSGANVLTF. CDR3 DNA: TGCAGCGTTAGCGGGAGTGTATCTGGGGCCAACGTCCTGACTTTC.

J is TRBJ2-7 and V is TRBV4-1, with D uncertain. Germline loops: CDR1 MGHRA, CDR2 YSYEKL. This CDR3 contains 14 residues. Trimming left V 0 bases short and J 3 bases short, with 9 bases between. The DNA of the CDR3 is TGCGCCAGCAGCCAAGATGTCTCCTACTACGAGCAGTACTTC. Protein: CASSQDVSYYEQYF.

This chain uses TRBV10-1 with TRBJ2-6; 10 nucleotides line up with TRBD1. This CDR3 contains 17 residues. Germline loops: CDR1 WNHNN, CDR2 SYGVQD (reference sequence). Trimming cost V 5 bases and J 0 bases; bases outside gene matches: 4. CDR3 coding DNA: TGCGCCAGCAGTAGGGGACAGGGGTTCTCTGGGGCCAACGTCCTGACTTTC. Its protein is CASSRGQGFSGANVLTF.

The chain links TRBV13 to TRBJ2-7; D may be TRBD1 (5 bases). Trimming left V 3 bases short and J 5 bases short, with 14 bases between. CDR3 length: 14 amino acids. The germline V gene encodes CDR1 PRHDT and CDR2 FYEKMQ (reference sequence). The CDR3 loop reads CASSLGHLRNEQYF. CDR3 nucleotides: TGTGCCAGCAGCTTGGGGCACCTAAGGAACGAGCAGTACTTC.

The rearrangement joins TRBV19 to TRBJ2-2; D perhaps matches TRBD2 (5 bases). Deletions cut 4 bases from V and 3 bases from J, with 12 bases between. CDR3 length: 15 amino acids. The germline V gene encodes CDR1 LNHDA and CDR2 SQIVND (reference sequence). The CDR3 region is CASSRDEGYTGELFF. Here the CDR3 DNA reads TGTGCCAGTAGTAGGGATGAGGGCTACACCGGGGAGCTGTTTTTT.

The chain has TRBV28 and TRBJ1-1; D call uncertain. In germline, CDR1 is MDHEN, CDR2 SYDVKM. V lost 3 bases and J 10 bases, leaving 12 bases between the germline ends. CDR3 length equals 12 residues. CDR3 DNA sequence: TGTGCCAGCAGTTTGAGGAGGGAAGCAGCTTTCTTT. Translated: CASSLRREAAFF.

The CDR3 loop reads CASSLGPAGGPNEQFF. CDR3 sequence (DNA): TGCGCCAGCAGCCTGGGTCCAGCGGGAGGGCCCAATGAGCAGTTCTTC. This chain connects TRBV5-1 to TRBJ2-1, with 10 bases matching TRBD2. Germline CDR1 reads SGHRS; CDR2 reads YFSETQ. The CDR3 has 16 amino acids. With 4 bases clipped from V and 6 bases from J, the junction kept 10 bases outside the gene matches.

The rearrangement uses TRBV7-9 and TRBJ2-5; D possibly corresponds to TRBD1 (6 bases). Trimming took off 5 bases at V and 1 base at J, with 14 bases between the two ends. The germline gives CDR1 SEHNR, CDR2 FQNEAQ (reference sequence). CDR3 length equals 15 residues. For the CDR3, the DNA is TGTGCCAGCAGCCCAGCCGGACAGCCCCAAGAGACCCAGTACTTC. Translation: CASSPAGQPQETQYF. Full variable domain (rest looked up from reference TRBV7-9 and TRBJ2-5): DTGVSQNPRHKITKRGQNVTFRCDPISEHNRLYWYRQTLGQGPEFLTYFQNEAQLEKSRLLSDRFSAERPKGSFSTLEIQRTEQGDSAMYLCASSPAGQPQETQYFGPGTRLLVL.

V is TRBV5-6 and J is TRBJ2-2; 12 positions match TRBD2. Germline V gives CDR1 SGHDT, CDR2 YYEEEE. J was trimmed by 1 base and V by 4 bases; bases with no gene match: 11. There are 19 residues in the CDR3. CDR3 nucleotides: TGTGCCAGCAGCCGGCCCCCACTAGCGGGAGGCTGGAACACCGGGGAGCTGTTTTTT. Protein: CASSRPPLAGGWNTGELFF.